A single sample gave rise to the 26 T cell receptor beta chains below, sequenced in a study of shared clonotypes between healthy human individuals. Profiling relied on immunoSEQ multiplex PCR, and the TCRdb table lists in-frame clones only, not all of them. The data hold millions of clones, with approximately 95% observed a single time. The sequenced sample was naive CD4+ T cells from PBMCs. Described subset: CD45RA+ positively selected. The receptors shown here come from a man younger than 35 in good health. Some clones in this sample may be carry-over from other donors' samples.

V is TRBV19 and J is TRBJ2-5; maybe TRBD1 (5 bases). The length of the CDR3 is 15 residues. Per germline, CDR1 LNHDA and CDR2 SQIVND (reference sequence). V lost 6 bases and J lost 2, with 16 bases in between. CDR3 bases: TGTGCCAGTAGATCCCGCGTGGCAGGGCAAGAGACCCAGTACTTC. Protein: CASRSRVAGQETQYF.

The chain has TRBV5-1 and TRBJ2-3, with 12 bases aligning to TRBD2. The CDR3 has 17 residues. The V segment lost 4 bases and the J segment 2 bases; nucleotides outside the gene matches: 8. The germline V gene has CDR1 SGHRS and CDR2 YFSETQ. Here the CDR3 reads CASSQGLAGRFTDTQYF. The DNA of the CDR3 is TGCGCCAGCAGCCAAGGACTAGCGGGACGATTCACAGATACGCAGTATTTT.

DNA of the CDR3: TGTGCCAGCAGTGACAGGGGTAGGAACACTGAAGCTTTCTTT. Translation: CASSDRGRNTEAFF. The gene calls are TRBV6-1 and TRBJ1-1, with TRBD1 as a possible D gene (6 bases). The germline gives CDR1 MNHNS, CDR2 SASEGT. The V end was cut by 3 bases, the J end by 1 base, with 9 bases between. The CDR3 totals 14 residues.

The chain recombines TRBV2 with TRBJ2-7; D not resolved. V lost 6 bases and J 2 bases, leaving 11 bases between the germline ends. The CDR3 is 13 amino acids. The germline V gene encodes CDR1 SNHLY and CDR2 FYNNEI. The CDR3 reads CASRGINAYEQYF. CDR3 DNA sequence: TGTGCCAGCAGGGGCATCAATGCCTACGAGCAGTACTTC.

DNA for the CDR3: TGTGCCAGCAGTCAACAGGGGTCCGGCGGGGAGCTGTTTTTT. Its protein is CASSQQGSGGELFF. The chain has TRBV7-2 and TRBJ2-2; the match to TRBD1 covers 7 bases. In germline, CDR1 is SGHTA, CDR2 FQGNSA. The length of the CDR3 is 14 residues. V was clipped by 6 bases and J by 7 bases; unmatched bases: 8.

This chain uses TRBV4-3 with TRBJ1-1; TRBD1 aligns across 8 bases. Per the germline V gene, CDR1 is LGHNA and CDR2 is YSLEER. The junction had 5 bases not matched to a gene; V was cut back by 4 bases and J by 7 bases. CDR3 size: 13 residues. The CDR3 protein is CASSPDREDEAFF. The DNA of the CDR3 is TGCGCCAGCAGCCCGGACAGGGAGGATGAAGCTTTCTTT.

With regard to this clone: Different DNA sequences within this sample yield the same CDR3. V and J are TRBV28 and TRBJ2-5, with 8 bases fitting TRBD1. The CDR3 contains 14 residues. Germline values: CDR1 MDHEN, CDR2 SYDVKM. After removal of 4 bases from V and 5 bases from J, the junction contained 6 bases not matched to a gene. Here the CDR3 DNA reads TGTGCCAGCAGTTCCCCAGGGGGCGGGGAGACCCAGTACTTC. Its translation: CASSSPGGGETQYF.

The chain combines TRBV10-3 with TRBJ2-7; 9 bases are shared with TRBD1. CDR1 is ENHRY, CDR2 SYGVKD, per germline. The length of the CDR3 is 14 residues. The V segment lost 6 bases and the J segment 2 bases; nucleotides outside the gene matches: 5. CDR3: CAIRTGTGPYEQYF. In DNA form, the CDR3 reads TGTGCCATCAGGACCGGGACAGGGCCCTACGAGCAGTACTTC.

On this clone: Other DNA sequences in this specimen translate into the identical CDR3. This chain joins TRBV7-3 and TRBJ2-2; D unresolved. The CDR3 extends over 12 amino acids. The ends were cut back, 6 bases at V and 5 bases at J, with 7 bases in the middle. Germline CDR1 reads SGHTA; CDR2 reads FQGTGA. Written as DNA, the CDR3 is TGTGCCAGCAGTTCCTATACCGGGGAGCTGTTTTTT. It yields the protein CASSSYTGELFF.

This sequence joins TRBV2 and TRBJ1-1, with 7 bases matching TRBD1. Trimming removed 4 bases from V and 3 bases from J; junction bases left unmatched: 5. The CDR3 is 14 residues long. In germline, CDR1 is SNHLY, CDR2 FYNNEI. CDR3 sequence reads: CASSVEGADTEAFF. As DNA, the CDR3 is TGTGCCAGCAGTGTAGAGGGGGCCGACACTGAAGCTTTCTTT.

The CDR3 sequence is CASSCSWARQPQHF. CDR3 DNA: TGTGCCAGCAGCTGTTCATGGGCTCGTCAGCCCCAGCATTTT. This chain connects TRBV11-3 to TRBJ1-5; D is ambiguous. This CDR3 is 14 amino acids long. Germline CDR1 is SGHNT and CDR2 is YENEEA. V gave up 4 bases and J gave up 6 bases, with 13 bases separating them.

As DNA, the CDR3 is TGTGCCAGCAGCCCCGGGACAGGTTCTCAGGACACCATATATTTT. Protein sequence: CASSPGTGSQDTIYF. The genes are TRBV5-4 and TRBJ1-3, with TRBD1 matching over 8 bases. V shed 4 bases, J shed 8 bases, and the junction held 11 bases outside the gene matches. This CDR3 region has 15 residues. The V gene's germline CDR1 is SGHNT and CDR2 YYREEE (reference sequence).

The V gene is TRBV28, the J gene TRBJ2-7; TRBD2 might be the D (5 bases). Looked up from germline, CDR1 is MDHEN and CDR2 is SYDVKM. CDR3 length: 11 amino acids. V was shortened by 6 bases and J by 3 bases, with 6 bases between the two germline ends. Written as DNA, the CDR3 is TGTGCCAGCAGAGCGGACTACGAGCAGTACTTC. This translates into CASRADYEQYF.

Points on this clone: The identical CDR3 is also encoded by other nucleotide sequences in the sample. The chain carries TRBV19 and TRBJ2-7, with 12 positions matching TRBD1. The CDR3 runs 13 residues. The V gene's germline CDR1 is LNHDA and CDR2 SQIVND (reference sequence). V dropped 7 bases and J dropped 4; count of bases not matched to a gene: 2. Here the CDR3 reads CASKGQGAYEQYF. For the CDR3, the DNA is TGTGCCAGTAAGGGACAGGGGGCGTACGAGCAGTACTTC. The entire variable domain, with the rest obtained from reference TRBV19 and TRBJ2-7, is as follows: DGGITQSPKYLFRKEGQNVTLSCEQNLNHDAMYWYRQDPGQGLRLIYYSQIVNDFQKGDIAEGYSVSREKKESFPLTVTSAQKNPTAFYLCASKGQGAYEQYFGPGTRLTVT.

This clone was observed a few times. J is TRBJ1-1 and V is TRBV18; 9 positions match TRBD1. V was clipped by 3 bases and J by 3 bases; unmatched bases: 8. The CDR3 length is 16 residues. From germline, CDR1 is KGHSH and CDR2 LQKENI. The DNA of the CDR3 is TGTGCCAGCTCACCTTGGGCTGACAGGGGGGACACTGAAGCTTTCTTT. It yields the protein CASSPWADRGDTEAFF.

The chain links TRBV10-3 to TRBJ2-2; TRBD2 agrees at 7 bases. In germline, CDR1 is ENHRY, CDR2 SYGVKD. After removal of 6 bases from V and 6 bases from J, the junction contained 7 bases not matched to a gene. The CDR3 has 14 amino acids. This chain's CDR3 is CAIRAGEQAGELFF. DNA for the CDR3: TGTGCCATCAGGGCGGGAGAACAAGCCGGGGAGCTGTTTTTT.

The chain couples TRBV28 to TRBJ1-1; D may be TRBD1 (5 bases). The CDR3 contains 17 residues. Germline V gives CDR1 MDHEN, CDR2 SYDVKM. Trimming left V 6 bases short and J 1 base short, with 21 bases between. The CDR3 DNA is TGTGCCAGCAGCCCGTACGGGGGGTACCGGTGGAACACTGAAGCTTTCTTT. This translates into CASSPYGGYRWNTEAFF.

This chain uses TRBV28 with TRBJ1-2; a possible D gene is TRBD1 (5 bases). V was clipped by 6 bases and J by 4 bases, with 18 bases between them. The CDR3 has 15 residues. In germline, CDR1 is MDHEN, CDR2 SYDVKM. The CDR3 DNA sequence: TGTGCCAGCAGCCCCCGGACGGGTAGGGGCTATGGCTACACCTTC. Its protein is CASSPRTGRGYGYTF.

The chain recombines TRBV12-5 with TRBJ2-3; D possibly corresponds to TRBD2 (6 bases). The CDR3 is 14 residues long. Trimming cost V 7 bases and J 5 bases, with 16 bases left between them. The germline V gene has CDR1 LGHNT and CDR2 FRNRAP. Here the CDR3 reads CASVFGGAEDTQYF. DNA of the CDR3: TGTGCTAGTGTATTTGGAGGGGCAGAAGATACGCAGTATTTT.

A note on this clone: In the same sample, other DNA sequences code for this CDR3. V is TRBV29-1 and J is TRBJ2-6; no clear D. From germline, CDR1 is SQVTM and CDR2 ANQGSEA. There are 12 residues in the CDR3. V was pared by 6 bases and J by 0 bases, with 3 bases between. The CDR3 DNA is TGCAGCGTGGGCTCTGGGGCCAACGTCCTGACTTTC. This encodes CSVGSGANVLTF.

The CDR3 loop reads CASSLAAGDYEKLFF. The CDR3 bases are TGCGCCAGCAGCTTGGCCGCCGGTGATTATGAAAAACTGTTTTTT. The V and J genes are TRBV5-1 and TRBJ1-4; D remains unclear. The V and J ends lost 0 bases and 6 bases respectively, with 12 bases between them. CDR3 length: 15 amino acids. Germline CDR1 reads SGHRS; CDR2 reads YFSETQ.

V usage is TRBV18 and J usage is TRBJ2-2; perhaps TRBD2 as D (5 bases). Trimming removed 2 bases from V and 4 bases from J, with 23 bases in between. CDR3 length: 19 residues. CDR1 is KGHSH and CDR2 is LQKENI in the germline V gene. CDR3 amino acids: CASSPFGSVTTRGTGELFF. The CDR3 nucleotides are TGTGCCAGCTCACCATTCGGGTCAGTTACTACCCGGGGCACCGGGGAGCTGTTTTTT.

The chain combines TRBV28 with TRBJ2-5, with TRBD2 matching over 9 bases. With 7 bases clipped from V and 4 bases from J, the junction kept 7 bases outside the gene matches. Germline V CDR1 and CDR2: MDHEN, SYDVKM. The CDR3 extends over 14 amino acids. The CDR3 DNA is TGTGCCAGCACACCGGGACTAGCAGGAGAGACCCAGTACTTC. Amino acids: CASTPGLAGETQYF.

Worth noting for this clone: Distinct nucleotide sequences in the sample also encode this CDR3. The CDR3 here is CASSAQGVNQPQHF. In DNA, the CDR3 is TGTGCCAGCAGCGCTCAGGGAGTCAATCAGCCCCAGCATTTT. The chain employs TRBV2 and TRBJ1-5; tentatively, D is TRBD1 (5 bases). The CDR3 sequence is 14 residues long. In germline, CDR1 is SNHLY, CDR2 FYNNEI. V lost 6 bases and J lost 3, with 12 bases in between. Full variable domain (rest looked up from reference TRBV2 and TRBJ1-5): EPEVTQTPSHQVTQMGQEVILRCVPISNHLYFYWYRQILGQKVEFLVSFYNNEISEKSEIFDDQFSVERPDGSNFTLKIRSTKLEDSAMYFCASSAQGVNQPQHFGDGTRLSIL.

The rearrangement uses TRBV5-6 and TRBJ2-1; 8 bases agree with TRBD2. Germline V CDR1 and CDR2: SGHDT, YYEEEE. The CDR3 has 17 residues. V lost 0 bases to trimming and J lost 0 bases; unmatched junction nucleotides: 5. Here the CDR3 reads CASSLGHGTSSYNEQFF. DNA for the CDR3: TGTGCCAGCAGCTTGGGTCACGGGACTAGCTCCTACAATGAGCAGTTCTTC.

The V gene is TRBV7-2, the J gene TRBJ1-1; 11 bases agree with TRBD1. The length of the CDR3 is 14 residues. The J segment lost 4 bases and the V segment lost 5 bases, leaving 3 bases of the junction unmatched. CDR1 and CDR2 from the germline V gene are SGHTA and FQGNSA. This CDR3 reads CASSPGTGGTEAFF. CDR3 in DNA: TGTGCCAGCAGCCCAGGGACAGGGGGCACTGAAGCTTTCTTT.